This T cell receptor (beta chain) was identified in a study of response to subunit inactivated influenza vaccine. In its sample, this clonotype was seen many times. The V and J ends lost 4 bases and 2 bases, in that order; junction bases with no gene match: 4. The CDR3 sequence is 15 residues long. CDR1 and CDR2 from the germline V gene are SGHRS and YFSETQ. MiXCR, run by TCRdb on the RT-PCR reads, gives a single entry per CDR3 protein. The sample has roughly 630,000 distinct CDR3 sequences, around 15% seen once. This TCR came from a man aged 50 or older who received an inactivated influenza vaccine. This chain joins TRBV5-1 and TRBJ2-1; 9 bases map to TRBD2. Specimen: PBMCs from blood, collected roughly 2 weeks before vaccination. CDR3 coding DNA: TGCGCCAGCAGCCTCGGGACTAGCCCCTACAATGAGCAGTTCTTC. Translated: CASSLGTSPYNEQFF. Using reference TRBV5-1 and TRBJ2-1 for the parts outside the CDR3, the full variable domain is KAGVTQTPRYLIKTRGQQVTLSCSPISGHRSVSWYQQTPGQGLQFLFEYFSETQRNKGNFPGRFSGRQFSNSRSEMNVSTLELGDSALYLCASSLGTSPYNEQFFGPGTRLTVL.